A single sample gave rise to the 26 T cell receptor beta chains below, sequenced in a study of blood T cells in healthy people across ages. For the second PCR, which ran for 7 to 11 cycles, a sample-barcoded 5' primer and a J-beta primer mix were used. TCRdb re-derived calls from the 5' RACE reads in MiXCR, one entry per CDR3 protein. The top ten hold roughly 3.5% of the sample, which has around 500,000 distinct CDR3 sequences, about 29% seen once. These data were also filed under a second study, of T cells of mothers and their children.

What was sequenced was blood. These receptor sequences come from a boy between 2 and 10 years old in good health.

This clonotype was counted between two and nine times. The chain has TRBV7-8 and TRBJ1-3; the D gene is possibly TRBD1 (5 bases). The length of the CDR3 is 16 residues. CDR1 and CDR2 (germline): SGHVS, FQNEAQ. The V and J ends lost 2 bases and 3 bases respectively, with 14 bases between them. In DNA form, the CDR3 reads TGTGCCAGCAGCTTAAGTTCAGGGCCCTATGGAAACACCATATATTTT. Amino acids: CASSLSSGPYGNTIYF.

The CDR3, as DNA: TGTGCCAGCAGCTTATTACTAGAAGAGGACTATGGCTACACCTTC. Translation gives CASSLLLEEDYGYTF. This chain connects TRBV7-9 to TRBJ1-2; D gene uncertain. The CDR3 consists of 15 residues. Trimming took off 2 bases at V and 3 bases at J, with 13 bases between the two ends. CDR1 is SEHNR and CDR2 is FQNEAQ in the germline V gene (reference sequence).

This clonotype appeared a few times. This rearrangement joins TRBV7-9 to TRBJ2-7; D is ambiguous. CDR1 SEHNR and CDR2 FQNEAQ come from the germline V gene (reference sequence). The V and J ends lost 3 bases and 0 bases respectively, with 9 bases between them. The CDR3 extends over 14 amino acids. The CDR3 region has the DNA TGTGCCAGCAGCTTGCCCTCTAGCTCCTACGAGCAGTACTTC. Its protein product is CASSLPSSSYEQYF.

J is TRBJ2-7 and V is TRBV20-1, with 10 bases aligning to TRBD2. The CDR3 loop spans 16 amino acids. J gave up 3 bases and V 6 bases, and 14 bases lay outside the gene matches. The germline V gene has CDR1 DFQATT and CDR2 SNEGSKA (reference sequence). CDR3 sequence reads: CSARFLKRGGGYEQYF. The CDR3 bases are TGCAGTGCAAGATTCTTGAAGCGGGGGGGTGGCTACGAGCAGTACTTC.

This clonotype has only a few counts. This chain joins TRBV9 and TRBJ1-3; D is perhaps TRBD1 (5 bases). CDR3 size: 17 residues. Trimming left V 2 bases short and J 0 bases short, with 15 bases between. CDR1 is SGDLS, CDR2 YYNGEE, per germline. This chain's CDR3 is CASSVEWGYSSGNTIYF. The CDR3, as DNA: TGTGCCAGCAGCGTCGAGTGGGGGTACTCCTCTGGAAACACCATATATTTT.

V and J are TRBV6-6 and TRBJ2-7; 7 bases match TRBD1. V shed 6 bases and J 3 bases; nucleotides not matched to a gene: 2. The V gene's germline CDR1 is MNHNY and CDR2 SVGAGI (reference sequence). The CDR3 runs to 12 residues. The CDR3 DNA reads TGTGCCAGCAGGGGGACAGACTACGAGCAGTACTTC. Protein sequence: CASRGTDYEQYF.

Remarks on this clonotype: One end of the junction is discordant with germline, which a read error may explain. The chain recombines TRBV7-7 with TRBJ2-5, with TRBD1 identical over 10 bases. Germline CDR1 SSHAT, CDR2 FNYEAQ (reference sequence). This CDR3 spans 15 amino acids. CDR3 in DNA: TGTGCTAGCAGCCTAGGCGGGACAGGGGTCCAGACCCAGTACTTC. Translation gives CASSLGGTGVQTQYF.

This sequence joins TRBV6-5 and TRBJ2-3; D may be TRBD1 (6 bases). Looked up from germline, CDR1 is MNHEY and CDR2 is SVGAGI. There are 15 residues in the CDR3. The V and J ends lost 0 bases and 2 bases respectively, with 9 bases between them. The CDR3 DNA sequence: TGTGCCAGCAGTTACTCGGGGGCACTCACAGATACGCAGTATTTT. It yields the protein CASSYSGALTDTQYF.

In regard to this clonotype: One end of the junction does not line up with germline, which may come from a read error. This chain links TRBV4-3 with TRBJ1-4; D unresolved. CDR3 size: 15 residues. CDR1 and CDR2 (germline): LGHNA, YSLEER. Here the CDR3 reads CASSQGALKNEELFF. The CDR3 DNA reads TGCGCCAGCAGCCAAGGGGCATTGAAAAATGAAGAACTGTTTTTT.

V is TRBV7-9 and J is TRBJ2-7; 9 bases align to TRBD2. This CDR3 has 14 amino acids. With 4 bases clipped from V and 3 bases from J, the junction kept 4 bases outside the gene matches. The germline V gene encodes CDR1 SEHNR and CDR2 FQNEAQ (reference sequence). The CDR3 bases are TGTGCCAGCAGCTCAGGCGGGGGGGGCTACGAGCAGTACTTC. Amino acids: CASSSGGGGYEQYF.

This chain uses TRBV7-9 with TRBJ2-3, with TRBD1 matching 12 bases. The CDR3 spans 19 residues. CDR1 is SEHNR and CDR2 is FQNEAQ in the germline V gene (reference sequence). The J segment lost 4 bases and the V segment lost 3 bases, leaving 14 bases of the junction unmatched. CDR3 region: CASSFPTTTGTGGSDTQYF. CDR3 sequence (DNA): TGTGCCAGCAGCTTCCCAACCACGACCGGGACAGGGGGCTCAGATACGCAGTATTTT.

There are a few counts of this clonotype. The junction departs from the called germline gene at one end, perhaps through a read error. The V and J genes are TRBV18 and TRBJ1-2, with D unclear. Germline V gives CDR1 KGHSH, CDR2 LQKENI. The CDR3 is 13 residues long. The CDR3 loop is CAGSLDGPYGYTF. The CDR3 DNA sequence: TGTGCCGGCTCACTGGACGGCCCCTATGGCTACACCTTC.

This clonotype has more than one count but fewer than ten. V usage is TRBV9 and J usage is TRBJ2-2; TRBD2 matches at 8 bases. Germline assignment: CDR1 SGDLS and CDR2 YYNGEE. J gave up 10 bases and V 5 bases, and 16 bases lay outside the gene matches. The CDR3 totals 16 residues. CDR3 in DNA: TGTGCCAGCAGAGACTTCTTTGGGACTAGTGGTATGGAGCTGTTTTTT. This translates into CASRDFFGTSGMELFF. The full variable domain, with the rest looked up from reference TRBV9 and TRBJ2-2, is DSGVTQTPKHLITATGQRVTLRCSPRSGDLSVYWYQQSLDQGLQFLIQYYNGEERAKGNILERFSAQQFPDLHSELNLSSLELGDSALYFCASRDFFGTSGMELFFGEGSRLTVL.

In this sample, this clonotype turned up a few times. The rearrangement joins TRBV11-2 to TRBJ1-1, with D tentatively TRBD1 (6 bases). This CDR3 region has 13 residues. In germline, CDR1 is SGHAT, CDR2 FQNNGV. Trimming pared 1 base from V and 9 bases from J, leaving 12 bases between. CDR3 residues: CASSLAAGAQAFF. The CDR3 DNA follows: TGTGCCAGCAGCTTAGCTGCAGGGGCACAAGCTTTCTTT.

This clonotype has more than one count but fewer than ten. V and J are TRBV20-1 and TRBJ2-7, with 10 bases lining up with TRBD2. The J call may be faulty, since TRBJ2-1 better matches the DNA end. The CDR3 has 13 amino acids. The germline V gene encodes CDR1 DFQATT and CDR2 SNEGSKA (reference sequence). In DNA, the CDR3 is TGCAGTGCTAATGGGCTAGCGGGAGTAGAGCAGTTCTTC. Translating it yields CSANGLAGVEQFF.

The chain joins TRBV12-5 to TRBJ2-1; D might be TRBD1 (5 bases). The germline CDR1 and CDR2 sequences are LGHNT and FRNRAP. The length of the CDR3 is 14 residues. V dropped 2 bases and J dropped 3 bases, with 8 bases sitting between them. The CDR3 DNA reads TGTGCTAGTGGTTTGTTAGGGGTCTACAATGAGCAGTTCTTC. It codes for CASGLLGVYNEQFF.

This clonotype has a handful of counts. V and J are TRBV20-1 and TRBJ1-5; D might be TRBD1 (6 bases). The V end lost 3 bases, the J end lost 2 bases, and 14 bases lay between the germline ends. CDR3 length equals 15 residues. Germline CDR1 and CDR2: DFQATT and SNEGSKA (reference sequence). The CDR3 reads CSASGDTMGNQPQHF. CDR3 DNA sequence: TGCAGTGCTAGTGGGGACACTATGGGCAATCAGCCCCAGCATTTT.

This chain joins TRBV6-2 or TRBV6-3 and TRBJ2-7; D not resolved. Trimming took off 7 bases at V and 5 bases at J, with 18 bases between the two ends. The CDR3 runs to 14 residues. Germline CDR1 and CDR2: MNHEY and SVGEGT. CDR3 nucleotide sequence: TGTGCCAGCACCGGTGTATTGGGTATGAACGAGCAGTACTTC. It codes for CASTGVLGMNEQYF.

The sample holds a few counts of this clonotype. The chain recombines TRBV24-1 with TRBJ2-3; D remains ambiguous. The assigned J gene may be wrong: the sequence end matches TRBJ1-5 better. The germline gives CDR1 KGHDR, CDR2 SFDVKD. The CDR3 runs 15 residues. The CDR3 coding sequence is TGTGCCACCAGTGGTTCAGCAGCGGGATCTAATACGCAGCATTTT. It specifies CATSGSAAGSNTQHF.

The chain is built from TRBV10-3 and TRBJ2-1; no clear D gene. Trimming left V 3 bases short and J 8 bases short, with 11 bases between. CDR3 length: 13 residues. Germline values: CDR1 ENHRY, CDR2 SYGVKD. As DNA, the CDR3 is TGTGCCATCAGTGAAACCGAAGGGCATGAGCAGTTCTTC. This translates into CAISETEGHEQFF.

This clonotype was observed a handful of times. The CDR3 nucleotides are TGTGCCAGCAGCTTAGACTACAGGGCGGGTGAGCAGTTCTTC. It specifies CASSLDYRAGEQFF. This sequence joins TRBV7-6 and TRBJ2-5; possibly TRBD1 for D (6 bases). The end of the DNA is better explained by TRBJ2-1, so the J call may be wrong. CDR1 is SGHVS and CDR2 is FNYEAQ in the germline V gene. This CDR3 is built from 14 residues.

As DNA, the CDR3 is TGTGCCAGCAGTTACGGGGCTAGCGGGAGGGCCGGCAATGAGCAGTTCTTC. Translated, it gives CASSYGASGRAGNEQFF. The chain links TRBV6-2 or TRBV6-3 to TRBJ2-1; 12 bases line up with TRBD2. CDR3 length: 17 residues. Germline values: CDR1 MNHEY, CDR2 SVGEGT. The V and J ends lost 2 bases and 6 bases, in that order; junction bases with no gene match: 8.

The genes are TRBV20-1 and TRBJ1-5; maybe TRBD1 (5 bases). The CDR3 contains 15 residues. Trimming pared 1 base from V and 4 bases from J, leaving 14 bases between. The germline gives CDR1 DFQATT, CDR2 SNEGSKA (reference sequence). The CDR3 DNA sequence: TGCAGTGCTAGAGCATTGGCGACAGAGAATCAGCCCCAGCATTTT. Protein: CSARALATENQPQHF.

The chain has TRBV7-9 and TRBJ2-7; 11 bases align to TRBD2. In germline, CDR1 is SEHNR, CDR2 FQNEAQ (reference sequence). Trimming at V came to 5 bases and at J to 0 bases, leaving 6 bases not matched to a gene. This CDR3 is built from 16 residues. The CDR3 DNA reads as TGTGCCAGCAGCCCCGCACTAGCGGGGGTCTCCTACGAGCAGTACTTC. The encoded protein is CASSPALAGVSYEQYF.

This clonotype showed up just a few times. This chain links TRBV7-9 with TRBJ2-5; TRBD1 matches 8 bases. The CDR3 has 18 residues. V was pared by 0 bases and J by 3 bases, with 12 bases of the junction left unmatched. Germline-derived CDR1 and CDR2 are SEHNR and FQNEAQ (reference sequence). The CDR3 spells CASSLARLRQGTEETQYF. For the CDR3, the DNA is TGTGCCAGCAGCTTAGCCCGATTAAGACAGGGGACTGAAGAGACCCAGTACTTC.

The rearrangement links TRBV27 to TRBJ2-3, with 7 bases aligning to TRBD1. The length of the CDR3 is 17 residues. V lost 7 bases, J lost 1 base, and 14 bases stayed unmatched. CDR1 MNHEY and CDR2 SMNVEV come from the germline V gene (reference sequence). The CDR3 coding sequence is TGTGCCAGCAAAAGATTAACAGGGGAATCAGGCACAGATACGCAGTATTTT. Translated: CASKRLTGESGTDTQYF.